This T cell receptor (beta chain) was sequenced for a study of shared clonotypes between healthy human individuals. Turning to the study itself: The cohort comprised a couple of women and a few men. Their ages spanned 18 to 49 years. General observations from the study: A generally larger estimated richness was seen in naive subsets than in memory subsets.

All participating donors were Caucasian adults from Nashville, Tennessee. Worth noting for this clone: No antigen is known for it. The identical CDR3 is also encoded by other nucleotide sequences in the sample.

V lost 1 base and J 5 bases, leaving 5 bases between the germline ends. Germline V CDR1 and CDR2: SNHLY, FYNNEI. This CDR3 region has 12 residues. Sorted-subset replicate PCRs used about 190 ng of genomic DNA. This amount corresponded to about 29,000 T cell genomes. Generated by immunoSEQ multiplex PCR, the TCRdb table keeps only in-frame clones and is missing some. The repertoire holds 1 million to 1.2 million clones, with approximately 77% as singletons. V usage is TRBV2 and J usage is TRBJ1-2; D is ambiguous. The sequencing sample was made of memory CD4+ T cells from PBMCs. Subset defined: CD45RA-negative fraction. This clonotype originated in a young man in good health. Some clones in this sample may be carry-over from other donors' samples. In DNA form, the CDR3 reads TGTGCCAGCAGTGAAGGGGGATATGGCTACACCTTC. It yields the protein CASSEGGYGYTF.